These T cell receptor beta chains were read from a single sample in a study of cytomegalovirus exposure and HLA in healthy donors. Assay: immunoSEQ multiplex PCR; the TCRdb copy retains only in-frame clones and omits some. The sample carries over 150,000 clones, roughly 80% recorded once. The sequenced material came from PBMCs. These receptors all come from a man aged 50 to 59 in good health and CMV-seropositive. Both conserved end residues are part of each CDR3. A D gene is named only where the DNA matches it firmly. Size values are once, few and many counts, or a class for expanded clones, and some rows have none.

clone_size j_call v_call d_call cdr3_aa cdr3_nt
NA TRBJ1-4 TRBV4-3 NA CASSQDSGREKLFF TGCGCCAGCAGCCAAGATTCAGGGAGGGAAAAACTGTTTTTT
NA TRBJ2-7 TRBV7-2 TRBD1 CASSLAKTSTGIAYEQYF TGTGCCAGCAGCTTAGCTAAAACTTCGACAGGGATAGCCTACGAGCAGTACTTC
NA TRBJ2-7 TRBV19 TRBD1 CASSTRQGENEQYF TGTGCCAGTAGTACCCGACAGGGGGAGAACGAGCAGTACTTC
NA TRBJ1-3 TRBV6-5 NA CASSYRRTLGNTIYF TGTGCCAGCAGTTACCGACGGACTCTCGGAAACACCATATATTTT
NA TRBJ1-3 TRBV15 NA CATSPTSGGRSGNTIYF TGTGCCACCAGCCCGACGTCGGGGGGTCGCTCTGGAAACACCATATATTTT
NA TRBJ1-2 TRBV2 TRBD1 CASSEASLGQGNYGYTF TGTGCCAGCAGTGAAGCGTCCTTGGGACAGGGGAACTATGGCTACACCTTC
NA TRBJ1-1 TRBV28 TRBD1 CASSLGGTGGTEAFF TGTGCCAGCAGTTTGGGGGGGACAGGGGGCACTGAAGCTTTCTTT
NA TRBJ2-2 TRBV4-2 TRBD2 CASSQELLAGMNTGELFF TGTGCCAGCAGCCAAGAACTACTAGCGGGGATGAACACCGGGGAGCTGTTTTTT
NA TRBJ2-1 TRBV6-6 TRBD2 CASSWRESYNEQFF TGTGCCAGCAGTTGGCGGGAGTCCTACAATGAGCAGTTCTTC
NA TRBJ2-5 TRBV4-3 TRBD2 CASSLAQREETQYF TGCGCCAGCAGCCTTGCTCAGCGGGAGGAGACCCAGTACTTC
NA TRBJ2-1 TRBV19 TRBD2 CASSTRLAGTLYNEQFF TGTGCCAGTAGTACTCGACTAGCGGGGACCTTATACAATGAGCAGTTCTTC
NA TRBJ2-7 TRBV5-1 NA CASSFSGMSSYEQYF TGCGCCAGCAGCTTCTCAGGGATGAGCTCCTACGAGCAGTACTTC
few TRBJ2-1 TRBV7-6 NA CASSLDRASNNEQFF TGTGCCAGCAGCTTAGATCGCGCAAGTAACAATGAGCAGTTCTTC
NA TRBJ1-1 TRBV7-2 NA CASSLPRRGSTEAFF TGTGCCAGCAGCTTACCTCGGCGGGGGTCGACTGAAGCTTTCTTT
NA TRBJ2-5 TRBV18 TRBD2 CASSPIDGGAETQYF TGTGCCAGCTCACCAATCGACGGGGGGGCGGAGACCCAGTACTTC
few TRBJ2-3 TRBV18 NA CASSPNRPLPDTQYF TGTGCCAGCTCACCAAACAGGCCATTGCCAGATACGCAGTATTTT
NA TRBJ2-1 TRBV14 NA CASSSDRGSYNEQFF TGTGCCAGCAGTTCGGACAGAGGCTCCTACAATGAGCAGTTCTTC
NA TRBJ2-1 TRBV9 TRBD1 CASSGWTGYGQFF TGTGCCAGCAGCGGCTGGACAGGGTATGGGCAGTTCTTC
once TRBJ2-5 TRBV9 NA CASSADRYQETQYF TGTGCCAGCAGCGCCGATCGGTACCAAGAGACCCAGTACTTC
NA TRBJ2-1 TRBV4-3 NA CASSQDVSYNEQFF TGCGCCAGCAGCCAAGACGTCAGCTACAATGAGCAGTTCTTC
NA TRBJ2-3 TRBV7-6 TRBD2 CASSSGLAGDTQYF TGTGCCAGCAGCTCGGGACTAGCGGGGGATACGCAGTATTTT
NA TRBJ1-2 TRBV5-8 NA CASSFGGHYGYTF TGTGCCAGCAGCTTCGGGGGGCATTATGGCTACACCTTC
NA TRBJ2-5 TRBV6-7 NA CAISTPGYGTQYF TGTGCCATTTCCACTCCGGGGTACGGGACCCAGTACTTC
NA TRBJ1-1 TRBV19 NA CATRPGQANTEAFF TGTGCCACCCGTCCAGGGCAGGCGAACACTGAAGCTTTCTTT
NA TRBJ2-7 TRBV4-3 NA CASSHSPGVEEQYF TGCGCCAGCAGCCACAGCCCAGGGGTGGAAGAGCAGTACTTC
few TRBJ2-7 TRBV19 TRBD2 CASSIERTSGISYEQYF TGTGCCAGTAGTATTGAGAGGACTAGCGGAATCTCCTACGAGCAGTACTTC
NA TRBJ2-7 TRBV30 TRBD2 CACPRSAGGLEQYF TGTGCCTGCCCACGTTCAGCGGGGGGCCTTGAGCAGTACTTC
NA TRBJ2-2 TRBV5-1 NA CASGQNTGELFF TGCGCCAGCGGACAAAACACCGGGGAGCTGTTTTTT
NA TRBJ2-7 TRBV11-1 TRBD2 CASSAMTSVPYEQYF TGTGCCAGCAGCGCGATGACTAGCGTGCCCTACGAGCAGTACTTC
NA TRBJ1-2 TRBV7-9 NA CASSLGQPRNGYTF TGTGCCAGCAGCCTCGGACAGCCACGAAATGGCTACACCTTC
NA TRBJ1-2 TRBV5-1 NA CASSLGWGTDYGYTF TGCGCCAGCAGCTTGGGGTGGGGCACAGATTATGGCTACACCTTC
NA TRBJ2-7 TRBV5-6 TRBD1 CASSSRDRDYEQYF TGTGCCAGCAGCTCCCGGGACAGGGACTACGAGCAGTACTTC